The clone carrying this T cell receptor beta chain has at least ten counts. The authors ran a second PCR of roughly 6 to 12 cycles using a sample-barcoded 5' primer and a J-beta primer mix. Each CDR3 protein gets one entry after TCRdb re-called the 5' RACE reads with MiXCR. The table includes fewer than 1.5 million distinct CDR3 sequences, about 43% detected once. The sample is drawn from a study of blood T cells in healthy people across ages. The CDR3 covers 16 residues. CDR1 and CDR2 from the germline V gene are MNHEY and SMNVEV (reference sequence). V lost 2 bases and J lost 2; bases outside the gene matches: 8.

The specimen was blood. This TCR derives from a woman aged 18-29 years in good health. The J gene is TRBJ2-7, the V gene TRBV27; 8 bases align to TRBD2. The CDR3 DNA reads TGTGCCAGCAGTTTAAGCGCCCTAGCGGGCCCCTACGAGCAGTACTTC. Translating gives CASSLSALAGPYEQYF.